A selection of T cell receptor beta chains follows, all from one sample in a study of T-cell memory formation after mild COVID-19. MiXCR, run by TCRdb on the 5' RACE reads, gives a single entry per CDR3 protein. The data hold about 150,000 distinct CDR3 sequences, with about a third observed a single time. The sequencing sample was made of PBMCs or a T cell subset sorted from them (not recorded which). These receptors came from an adult woman who had mild COVID-19 (a few samples of this study predate the infection). Cell type and time point are not known. The CDR3 runs from the conserved cysteine through the conserved F or W.

TRBJ2-6 TRBV6-5 CASSYSEGSFSGANVLTF
TRBJ1-1 TRBV13 CASSWTGDSTFF
TRBJ2-1 TRBV15 CATSRASSGKDEQFF
TRBJ2-5 TRBV15 CATSRDEETQYF
TRBJ1-6 TRBV5-8 CASSLVPLNSPLHF
TRBJ2-7 TRBV27 CASRRDTGAYEQYF
TRBJ1-1 TRBV29-1 CSVAGGNTEAFF
TRBJ2-1 TRBV5-6 CASSWETSGSPEQFF
TRBJ2-1 TRBV12-3/TRBV12-4 CASSPNSGNYNEQFF
TRBJ2-1 TRBV7-9 CASSLVSRNNEQFF
TRBJ2-1 TRBV6-1 CASSESAGGGSYNEQFF
TRBJ2-1 TRBV12-3/TRBV12-4 CASSLTEQFF
TRBJ2-1 TRBV20-1 CSASSSYNEQFF
TRBJ2-3 TRBV12-3/TRBV12-4 CASREGGRTDTQYF
TRBJ1-6 TRBV7-2 CASSYLGVTSNSPLHF
TRBJ1-3 TRBV4-2 CASSQDGDSGNTIYF
TRBJ1-1 TRBV7-6 CASSSRLNTEAFF
TRBJ2-1 TRBV7-2 CASSRLALRNEQFF